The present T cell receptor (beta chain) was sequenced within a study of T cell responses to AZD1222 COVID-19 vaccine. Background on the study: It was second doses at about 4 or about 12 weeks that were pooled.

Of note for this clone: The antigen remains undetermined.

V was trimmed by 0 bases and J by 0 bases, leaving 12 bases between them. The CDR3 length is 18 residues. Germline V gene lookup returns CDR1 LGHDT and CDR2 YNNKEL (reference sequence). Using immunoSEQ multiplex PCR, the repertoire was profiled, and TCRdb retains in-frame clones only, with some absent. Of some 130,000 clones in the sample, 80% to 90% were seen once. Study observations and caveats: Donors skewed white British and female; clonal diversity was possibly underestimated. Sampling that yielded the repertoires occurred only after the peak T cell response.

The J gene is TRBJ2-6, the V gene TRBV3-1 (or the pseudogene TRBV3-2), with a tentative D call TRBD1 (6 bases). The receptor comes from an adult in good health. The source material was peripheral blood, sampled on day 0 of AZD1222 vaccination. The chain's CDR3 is CASSQEWDTSSGANVLTF. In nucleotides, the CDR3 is TGTGCCAGCAGCCAAGAATGGGACACCAGCTCTGGGGCCAACGTCCTGACTTTC.